What follows are 3 T cell receptor beta chains derived from one specimen sequenced in a study of blood T cell repertoires in COVID-19. Sequencing was performed with immunoSEQ multiplex PCR; in TCRdb, only in-frame clones are kept and a portion is missing. The profile shows 250,000 or so clones, 80% to 90% of them singletons. Sequencing input: PBMCs or T cells enriched from blood (not recorded which). The source of these receptors is a woman younger than 45 who had been exposed to COVID-19.

This clone was detected only once. The chain recombines TRBV30 with TRBJ1-2; 8 nucleotides line up with TRBD1. The CDR3 consists of 12 residues. CDR1 is GTSNPN and CDR2 is SVGIG in the germline V gene (reference sequence). Losses at the gene ends were 5 bases for V and 2 bases for J; bases not matched to a gene: 1. CDR3 bases: TGTGCCTGGCAGGGGGCGAACTATGGCTACACCTTC. Its protein product is CAWQGANYGYTF. Full variable domain (rest looked up from reference TRBV30 and TRBJ1-2): SQTIHQWPATLVQPVGSPLSLECTVEGTSNPNLYWYRQAAGRGLQLLFYSVGIGQISSEVPQNLSASRPQDRQFILSSKKLLLSDSGFYLCAWQGANYGYTFGSGTRLTVV.

The V and J genes are TRBV7-8 and TRBJ2-3, with 9 positions matching TRBD2. The CDR3 has 16 residues. V lost 3 bases and J lost 2; bases outside the gene matches: 6. In germline, CDR1 is SGHVS, CDR2 FQNEAQ. The CDR3 DNA is TGTGCCAGCAGCTTTTTAGCGGGAGCGATCACAGATACGCAGTATTTT. This encodes CASSFLAGAITDTQYF.

J is TRBJ2-3 and V is TRBV19; 12 bases fit TRBD1. Trimming removed 3 bases from V and 3 bases from J; junction bases left unmatched: 4. Germline CDR1 and CDR2: LNHDA and SQIVND (reference sequence). The CDR3 runs to 16 residues. The CDR3 loop reads CASSIPGQGATDTQYF. CDR3 in DNA: TGTGCCAGTAGTATTCCGGGACAGGGGGCGACAGATACGCAGTATTTT.